This T cell receptor (beta chain) was observed in a study of vaccination and CD4 T cells after COVID-19. Study context: As their vaccination, participants received two doses of either BNT162b2 or mRNA-1273 vaccine.

CDR3 size: 15 residues. Trimming took 2 bases from V and 5 from J, leaving 16 bases between them. Looked up from germline, CDR1 is MNHNS and CDR2 is SASEGT. Sample treatment: 10-day PBMC culture with coronavirus spike peptide pools or control peptides (ViraFEST assay). ViraFEST expanded antigen-specific T cells with peptide pools, then sequenced TCRs. At the Johns Hopkins FTIC core, DNA taken from cultured CD4+ T cells was sequenced by way of the Oncomine TCR Beta short-read assay. TCRdb redid the calling of the PCR reads with MiXCR, one entry per CDR3 protein. The sample contains thousands of distinct CDR3 sequences, about 21% of which appear only once. This clonotype qualifies as medium-sized. Its antigen is still unknown.

The input for sequencing was CD4+ T cells from blood, cultured in vitro, taken after SARS-CoV-2 vaccination. The chain has TRBV6-1 and TRBJ2-7; D unclear. This clonotype was sampled from a human donor who had recovered from COVID-19. CDR3: CASSEREQFGHEQYF. The CDR3 DNA reads TGTGCCAGCAGTGAAAGGGAACAGTTCGGGCACGAGCAGTACTTC.